The present entry profiles one TCR beta chain with its context. From germline, CDR1 is SGHTA and CDR2 FQGNSA. Trimming removed 1 base from V and 4 bases from J; junction bases left unmatched: 2. The CDR3 is 14 amino acids. The sample is drawn from a study of blood T cell repertoires in COVID-19. About the research overall: Acute-phase and convalescent COVID-19 samples originated in the United States, Italy and Spain.

Sequenced by immunoSEQ multiplex PCR; TCRdb stores in-frame clones only, minus some. The sample yields about 140,000 clones, approximately 80% seen once. This clonotype was sampled from a man aged 50 to 60 in a cohort exposed to, infected with or recovered from COVID-19 (not recorded which). V and J are TRBV7-2 and TRBJ2-7, with 9 positions matching TRBD2. The sample was PBMCs or T cells enriched from blood (not recorded which). CDR3 bases: TGTGCCAGCAGCTTAGTGGGACTAGCTTACGAGCAGTACTTC. Translated, it gives CASSLVGLAYEQYF. The variable domain in full, with the rest retrieved from reference TRBV7-2 and TRBJ2-7, is GAGVSQSPSNKVTEKGKDVELRCDPISGHTALYWYRQSLGQGLEFLIYFQGNSAPDKSGLPSDRFSAERTGGSVSTLTIQRTQQEDSAVYLCASSLVGLAYEQYFGPGTRLTVT.